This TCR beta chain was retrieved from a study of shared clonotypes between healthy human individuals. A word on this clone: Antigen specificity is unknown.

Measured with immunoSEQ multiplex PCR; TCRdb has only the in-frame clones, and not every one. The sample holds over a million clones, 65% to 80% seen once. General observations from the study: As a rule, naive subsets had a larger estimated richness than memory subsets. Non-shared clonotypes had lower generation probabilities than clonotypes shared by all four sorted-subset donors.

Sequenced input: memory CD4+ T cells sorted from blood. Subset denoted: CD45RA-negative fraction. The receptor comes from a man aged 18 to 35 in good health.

The CDR3 coding sequence is TGTGCCAGCAGCTTAGGTCGGATATCTAGCGAGTCGAACACCGGGGAGCTGTTTTTT. Amino acid sequence: CASSLGRISSESNTGELFF. This chain uses TRBV11-2 with TRBJ2-2, with D possibly being TRBD2 (6 bases). The CDR3 is 19 amino acids. Trimming left V 1 base short and J 0 bases short, with 18 bases between. The germline CDR1 and CDR2 sequences are SGHAT and FQNNGV.